This TCR beta chain is drawn from a study of T-cell reconstitution after alpha-beta-depleted transplantation in children. Trimming removed 5 bases at V and 0 bases at J, with 11 bases between. The CDR3 contains 14 residues. In germline, CDR1 is SGHTA, CDR2 FQGNSA. The library targeted TCRbeta and was prepared with unique molecular identifiers. TCRdb reanalysed the PCR reads using MiXCR and keeps one entry per CDR3 protein. Of some 500,000 distinct CDR3 sequences in the sample, approximately 32% were seen once. A few counts support this clonotype. The TCR sequence derives from a human donor who donated a stem cell graft to a child with aplastic anemia. The V call is TRBV7-2, the J call TRBJ2-7, with D perhaps matching TRBD2 (5 bases). The sample consisted of PBMCs from the stem cell graft donor, taken from the stem cell graft. In nucleotides, the CDR3 is TGTGCCAGCAGCGACGGACTCAGCTCCTACGAGCAGTACTTC. Translating gives CASSDGLSSYEQYF.